This TCR beta chain was sequenced during a study of control samples from healthy donors and cancer patients. Germline CDR1 is SGHAT and CDR2 is FQNNGV. CDR3 length: 13 residues. Trimming cost V 3 bases and J 8 bases; bases outside gene matches: 4. TCRdb's copy holds only in-frame clones and misses some; the assay was immunoSEQ multiplex PCR. The sample comprises some 130,000 clones, just under 95% of which are singletons, and less than 7% rests with the top ten. The TCR comes from a man aged 18-30 years in good health. The sequenced sample was blood. The chain uses TRBV11-2 and TRBJ1-2; 9 positions agree with TRBD1. In DNA form, the CDR3 reads TGTGCCAGCAGCTTCGGGACAGGGAACGGCTACACCTTC. Protein sequence: CASSFGTGNGYTF.